This TCR beta chain was found in a study of blood T cell repertoires in COVID-19. Whole-study context: Sources were T cells, B-cell-depleted T cells, or PBMCs; the material itself was cDNA or gDNA.

Seattle's enrolled individuals joined amid active infection and were then monitored longitudinally. Under the authors' procedure: Reference gene primer amplification gave estimated nucleated cell counts. The data were produced by immunoSEQ multiplex PCR, yet TCRdb's version contains in-frame clones alone and is incomplete. V, J and clone size are taken as reported in that table, and D and trimming were inferred from the DNA itself. The sample yields roughly 380,000 clones, about nine tenths seen once. This clone was found once. The sequence was collected from a woman aged 55-70 years with COVID-19, enrolled during active disease. Sequences were obtained from peripheral blood.

The DNA of the CDR3 is TGTGCCAGCAGCTCTCCGGGACAGGGGGCGCGTACTAATGAAAAACTGTTTTTT. Protein sequence: CASSSPGQGARTNEKLFF. The rearrangement uses TRBV7-8 and TRBJ1-4; 12 nucleotides agree with TRBD1. From germline, CDR1 is SGHVS and CDR2 FQNEAQ. The CDR3 spans 18 residues. Unmatched junction bases numbered 8, after V lost 4 bases and J lost 2 bases. Complete variable domain (other parts from reference TRBV7-8 and TRBJ1-4): GAGVSQSPRYKVAKRGQDVALRCDPISGHVSLFWYQQALGQGPEFLTYFQNEAQLDKSGLPSDRFFAERPEGSVSTLKIQRTQQEDSAVYLCASSSPGQGARTNEKLFFGSGTQLSVL.